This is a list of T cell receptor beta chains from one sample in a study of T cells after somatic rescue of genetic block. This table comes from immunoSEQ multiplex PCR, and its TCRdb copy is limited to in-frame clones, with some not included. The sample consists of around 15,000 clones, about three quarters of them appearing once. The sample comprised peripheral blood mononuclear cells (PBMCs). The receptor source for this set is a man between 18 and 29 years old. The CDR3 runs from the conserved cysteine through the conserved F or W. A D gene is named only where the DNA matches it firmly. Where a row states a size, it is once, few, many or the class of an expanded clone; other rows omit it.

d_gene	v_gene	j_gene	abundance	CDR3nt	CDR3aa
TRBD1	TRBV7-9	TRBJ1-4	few	TGTGCCAGCAGCTTAAAGGACAGGGTGTTAACTAATGAAAAACTGTTTTTT	CASSLKDRVLTNEKLFF
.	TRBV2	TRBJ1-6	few	TGTGCCAGCAGTACCGGGACAAGCAAAACACCCCTCCACTTT	CASSTGTSKTPLHF
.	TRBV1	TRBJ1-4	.	TGCACCAGCAGCCAAGATCTAAGGTCTCGTAATGAAAAACTGTTTTTT	CTSSQDLRSRNEKLFF
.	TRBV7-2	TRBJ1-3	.	TGTGCCAGCAGCCCAGAGGGGAACACCATATATTTT	CASSPEGNTIYF
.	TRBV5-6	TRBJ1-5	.	TGTGCCAGCAGCTCTTCCGACTGGTCAAATAGCAATCAGCCCCAGCATTTT	CASSSSDWSNSNQPQHF
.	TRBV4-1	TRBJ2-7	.	TGCGCCAGCAGCCAAGATCCGGGAGTGATTAGTCCCCTCTACGAGCAGTACTTC	CASSQDPGVISPLYEQYF
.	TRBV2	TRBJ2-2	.	TGTGCCAGCAGTTACCAGACTAGGTCCACCGGGGAGCTGTTTTTT	CASSYQTRSTGELFF
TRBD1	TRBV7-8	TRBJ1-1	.	TGTGCCAGCAGCTTAGCGACAGGGCGCACTGAAGCTTTCTTT	CASSLATGRTEAFF
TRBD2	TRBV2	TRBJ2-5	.	TGTGCCTTCTCCGGGACTAGCTCGGAGACCCAGTACTTC	CAFSGTSSETQYF
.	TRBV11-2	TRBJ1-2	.	TGTGCCAGCAGCTTAGATCAGCACCTCATCTATGGCTACACCTTC	CASSLDQHLIYGYTF
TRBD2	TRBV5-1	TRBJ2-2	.	TGCGCCAGCAGCTTGGGACTAGCCTTCGGGGAGCTGTTTTTT	CASSLGLAFGELFF
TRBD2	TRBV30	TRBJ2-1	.	TGTGCCTGGGGAAGCGGGAGGATCTACAATGAGCAGTTCTTC	CAWGSGRIYNEQFF